These 26 T cell receptor beta chains were all obtained from the same sample, sequenced in a study of T-cell reconstitution after alpha-beta-depleted transplantation in children. Unique molecular identifiers were incorporated when the TCRbeta library was constructed. MiXCR, run by TCRdb on the PCR reads, gives a single entry per CDR3 protein. The sample gives 450,000 to 600,000 distinct CDR3 sequences, over 10% of which show up once; around 2.2% is in the top ten. This specimen consisted of PBMCs, mostly from graft donor cells, obtained 360 days after TCRalphabeta/CD19-depleted stem cell transplant. Receptor source: a male patient between 5 and 17 years old who had a stem cell transplant for acute myeloid leukemia, so the T cells may come from the graft donor.

This clonotype has a count of ten or more. The chain uses TRBV20-1 and TRBJ2-7, with TRBD1 matching over 9 bases. From germline, CDR1 is DFQATT and CDR2 SNEGSKA (reference sequence). CDR3 length: 15 residues. V lost 5 bases, J lost 0 bases, and 8 bases stayed unmatched. In nucleotides, the CDR3 is TGCAGTGCTTGGAGGACAGGGGCTATCTCCTACGAGCAGTACTTC. It yields the protein CSAWRTGAISYEQYF.

V gene TRBV7-9 combines with J gene TRBJ2-7, with TRBD2 matching 8 bases. The junction had 6 bases not matched to a gene; V was cut back by 3 bases and J by 2 bases. This CDR3 spans 15 amino acids. The germline V gene encodes CDR1 SEHNR and CDR2 FQNEAQ (reference sequence). CDR3 residues: CASSFRSGIPYEQYF. The CDR3 bases are TGTGCCAGCAGCTTTCGTAGCGGGATTCCCTACGAGCAGTACTTC.

This clonotype was counted only a few times. The chain recombines TRBV12-3 or TRBV12-4 with TRBJ2-7, with TRBD1 matching 7 bases. The CDR3 has 19 residues. V was pared by 3 bases and J by 4 bases, with 21 bases of the junction left unmatched. The CDR3 DNA follows: TGTGCCAGCAGTTTTCCTCGACAGGGACGGACCGGATTGGGGTACGAGCAGTACTTC. Protein sequence: CASSFPRQGRTGLGYEQYF.

This clonotype has only a few counts. The chain uses TRBV7-8 and TRBJ2-2; 10 bases match TRBD2. Germline CDR1 and CDR2: SGHVS and FQNEAQ. The CDR3 is made up of 17 amino acids. V shed 4 bases, J shed 4 bases, and the junction held 9 bases outside the gene matches. The CDR3 is CASSSWPSGSVTGELFF. The CDR3 DNA follows: TGTGCCAGCAGCTCCTGGCCTAGCGGGAGTGTCACCGGGGAGCTGTTTTTT.

This clonotype was recorded at least ten times. The chain carries TRBV30 and TRBJ2-1; D is undetermined. The V end was cut by 0 bases, the J end by 6 bases, with 3 bases between. Germline CDR1 is GTSNPN and CDR2 is SVGIG (reference sequence). This CDR3 has 11 residues. CDR3 coding DNA: TGTGCCTGGAGTGTAAGCAATGAGCAGTTCTTC. Translating it yields CAWSVSNEQFF.

The genes are TRBV11-2 and TRBJ2-1, with D possibly TRBD2 on 5 matching bases. This CDR3 has 18 residues. CDR1 is SGHAT and CDR2 is FQNNGV in the germline V gene. Trimming cost V 1 base and J 0 bases, with 16 bases left between them. The CDR3 region is CASSLGIGKGISYNEQFF. In DNA form, the CDR3 reads TGTGCCAGCAGCTTAGGTATCGGGAAAGGGATCTCCTACAATGAGCAGTTCTTC.

This clonotype has just a few counts. The J gene is TRBJ2-7, the V gene TRBV7-8, with TRBD1 matching 10 bases. V gave up 5 bases and J gave up 4 bases; unmatched junction bases: 8. The germline gives CDR1 SGHVS, CDR2 FQNEAQ. The CDR3 has 15 amino acids. This CDR3 is CASSLFRDRGYEQYF. The CDR3 DNA is TGTGCCAGCAGCCTATTCCGGGACAGGGGTTACGAGCAGTACTTC.

This clonotype was picked up a small number of times. The chain uses TRBV5-1 and TRBJ1-1; a possible D gene is TRBD1 (5 bases). The CDR3 extends over 16 amino acids. Looked up from germline, CDR1 is SGHRS and CDR2 is YFSETQ. Trimming pared 5 bases from V and 2 bases from J, leaving 19 bases between. The DNA of the CDR3 is TGCGCCAGCAGTTTCGGGACGCCCAGCTTAAACACTGAAGCTTTCTTT. It is translated as CASSFGTPSLNTEAFF.

This clonotype was recorded a few times. V is TRBV6-5 and J is TRBJ2-5; 10 bases line up with TRBD2. Trimming removed 2 bases from V and 4 bases from J; junction bases left unmatched: 7. The CDR3 totals 16 residues. Germline assignment: CDR1 MNHEY and CDR2 SVGAGI. The CDR3 spells CASSYRASGSGETQYF. The DNA of the CDR3 is TGTGCCAGCAGTTACAGGGCTAGCGGGAGTGGAGAGACCCAGTACTTC.

This chain joins TRBV12-3 or TRBV12-4 and TRBJ1-2; no clear D. V shed 3 bases and J shed 8 bases, with 16 bases lying between them. The CDR3 is 14 residues long. Written as DNA, the CDR3 is TGTGCCAGCAGTTTCCGTTGGGCTCCGGAGGGCTACACCTTC. It codes for CASSFRWAPEGYTF.

J is TRBJ1-5 and V is TRBV12-3 or TRBV12-4; D is unclear. This CDR3 spans 18 amino acids. Trimming removed 1 base at V and 3 bases at J, with 19 bases between. For the CDR3, the DNA is TGTGCCAGCAGTTTAGGGAGTTCGAGACCGAGCCTCAATCAGCCCCAGCATTTT. It specifies CASSLGSSRPSLNQPQHF.

This clonotype was found a few times. V usage is TRBV4-3 and J usage is TRBJ1-3; D possibly corresponds to TRBD1 (5 bases). The CDR3 sequence is 16 residues long. The V and J ends lost 3 bases and 0 bases respectively, with 12 bases between them. Germline-derived CDR1 and CDR2 are LGHNA and YSLEER. CDR3 amino acids: CASSQSRVGSGNTIYF. CDR3 DNA sequence: TGCGCCAGCAGCCAGTCCAGGGTGGGCTCTGGAAACACCATATATTTT.

This clonotype was detected a few times. V and J are TRBV6-2 or TRBV6-3 and TRBJ2-1; possibly TRBD2 for D (6 bases). V was clipped by 7 bases and J by 8 bases, with 12 bases between them. In germline, CDR1 is MNHEY, CDR2 SVGEGT. The CDR3 has 12 residues. The CDR3 DNA sequence: TGTGCCAGCAATCGGGGCGGGGATGAGCAGTTCTTC. Protein product: CASNRGGDEQFF.

This chain uses TRBV5-5 with TRBJ2-1; TRBD2 matches at 9 bases. Looked up from germline, CDR1 is SGHKS and CDR2 is YYEKEE (reference sequence). The length of the CDR3 is 17 residues. With 4 bases clipped from V and 2 bases from J, the junction kept 10 bases outside the gene matches. As DNA, the CDR3 is TGTGCCAGCAGCCGCCGGGCGACTAGCGGCACCTACAATGAGCAGTTCTTC. Translated: CASSRRATSGTYNEQFF. The full variable domain, rest sourced from reference TRBV5-5 and TRBJ2-1, is DAGVTQSPTHLIKTRGQQVTLRCSPISGHKSVSWYQQVLGQGPQFIFQYYEKEERGRGNFPDRFSARQFPNYSSELNVNALLLGDSALYLCASSRRATSGTYNEQFFGPGTRLTVL.

This clonotype was recorded many times. The chain couples TRBV7-8 to TRBJ2-2; TRBD2 aligns across 13 bases. V trimming: 4 bases; J trimming: 6 bases; junction bases outside the gene matches: 2. CDR3 size: 15 residues. Germline CDR1 SGHVS, CDR2 FQNEAQ. This CDR3 is CASSSGLAGAGELFF. For the CDR3, the DNA is TGTGCCAGCAGCTCCGGACTAGCGGGAGCCGGGGAGCTGTTTTTT.

This clonotype was seen many times. The V call is TRBV15, the J call TRBJ2-1, with a possible D match to TRBD2 (5 bases). This CDR3 contains 17 residues. Germline values: CDR1 LNHNV, CDR2 YYDKDF (reference sequence). V lost 0 bases, J lost 4 bases, and 16 bases lay in between. CDR3 in DNA: TGTGCCACCAGCAGAGATCTGGACTCGGCGATGTACAATGAGCAGTTCTTC. It translates to CATSRDLDSAMYNEQFF.

The chain couples TRBV24-1 to TRBJ1-5; D unresolved. CDR3 length: 16 residues. V was shortened by 2 bases and J by 9 bases, with 19 bases between the two germline ends. In germline, CDR1 is KGHDR, CDR2 SFDVKD. The CDR3 coding sequence is TGTGCCACCAGTGATTCCTCATGGCCTGATAATGTGCCCCAGCATTTT. Its translation is CATSDSSWPDNVPQHF.

This rearrangement joins TRBV6-5 to TRBJ2-7, with 9 positions matching TRBD2. Per the germline V gene, CDR1 is MNHEY and CDR2 is SVGAGI. V gave up 1 base and J gave up 3 bases; unmatched junction bases: 13. The CDR3 is made up of 18 amino acids. The CDR3 reads CASSYYPHDGLAFYEQYF. CDR3 nucleotide sequence: TGTGCCAGCAGTTACTACCCGCATGACGGACTAGCGTTCTACGAGCAGTACTTC.

This clonotype has more than one count but fewer than ten. A much larger clone differs by one base, so this may be a read error. The gene calls are TRBV28 and TRBJ2-6; D not certain. The germline V gene has CDR1 MDHEN and CDR2 SYDVKM. Between the trimmed V and J ends, which lost 8 bases and 0 bases, there was a span of 2 bases. The CDR3 loop spans 12 amino acids. CDR3 sequence: CASYSGANVLTF. DNA for the CDR3: TGTGCCAGCTACTCTGGGGCCAACGTCCTGACTTTC.

There are a few counts of this clonotype. J is TRBJ1-6 and V is TRBV11-1, with TRBD1 matching over 9 bases. The junction had 13 bases not matched to a gene; V was cut back by 0 bases and J by 7 bases. Germline V lookup: CDR1 SGHAT, CDR2 FQDESV (reference sequence). The CDR3 has 19 amino acids. CDR3 region: CASSLARGTGNFRNSPLHF. CDR3 nucleotides: TGTGCCAGCAGCTTAGCACGTGGGACAGGGAATTTTCGAAATTCACCCCTCCACTTT.

The sample holds many counts of this clonotype. The chain carries TRBV7-6 and TRBJ2-2; weak D call: TRBD1 (6 bases). The CDR3 is 15 residues long. The germline V gene encodes CDR1 SGHVS and CDR2 FNYEAQ. Trimming removed 5 bases from V and 6 bases from J, with 16 bases in between. This chain's CDR3 is CASSRTGTPPGELFF. Written as DNA, the CDR3 is TGTGCCAGCAGCCGTACGGGGACACCCCCCGGGGAGCTGTTTTTT.

This clonotype has a handful of counts. The V gene is TRBV28, the J gene TRBJ2-7; 10 bases are shared with TRBD1. The CDR3 is 15 amino acids. The V gene end was trimmed by 5 bases and the J gene end by 2 bases; junction bases not matched to a gene: 6. Germline V gene sequence: CDR1 MDHEN, CDR2 SYDVKM. CDR3 bases: TGTGCCAGCAGTACACCCGGGACAGGGGCCTACGAGCAGTACTTC. Protein product: CASSTPGTGAYEQYF.

This clonotype was detected many times. V usage is TRBV20-1 and J usage is TRBJ2-1; D remains unclear. V was pared by 0 bases and J by 4 bases, with 10 bases between. Germline CDR1 is DFQATT and CDR2 is SNEGSKA (reference sequence). This CDR3 comprises 14 residues. CDR3 bases: TGCAGTGCTAGAGAGAATCCCCCTTACAATGAGCAGTTCTTC. Amino acid sequence: CSARENPPYNEQFF.

In this sample, this clonotype turned up a few times. The chain joins TRBV7-9 to TRBJ2-3; 10 bases are a match to TRBD2. The CDR3 is 16 residues long. With V trimmed by 5 bases and J by 3 bases, 8 bases remained unmatched. The germline CDR1 and CDR2 sequences are SEHNR and FQNEAQ (reference sequence). The CDR3 loop is CASSRGTSVGTDTQYF. CDR3 DNA sequence: TGTGCCAGCAGCCGGGGGACTAGCGTCGGGACAGATACGCAGTATTTT.

The chain uses TRBV11-2 and TRBJ2-1; a possible D gene is TRBD2 (6 bases). The V end lost 5 bases, the J end lost 0 bases, and 23 bases lay between the germline ends. The CDR3 contains 19 residues. Germline V gene lookup returns CDR1 SGHAT and CDR2 FQNNGV. The CDR3, as DNA: TGTGCCAGCAGCCCGCTAGCGCCGCTTCACTATACCTCCTACAATGAGCAGTTCTTC. Its protein is CASSPLAPLHYTSYNEQFF.

CDR3 sequence reads: CASSLAVSGRGYGYTF. The CDR3 nucleotides read TGTGCCAGTAGCCTGGCGGTCTCAGGGCGCGGCTATGGCTACACCTTC. V gene TRBV19 combines with J gene TRBJ1-2; tentatively, D is TRBD1 (5 bases). CDR3 size: 16 residues. V gave up 6 bases and J gave up 4 bases, with 21 bases separating them. Germline CDR1 reads LNHDA; CDR2 reads SQIVND (reference sequence).